This T cell receptor (beta chain) was recorded in a study of Graves' ophthalmopathy and Graves' hyperthyroidism. RNA transcripts yielded amplified TCR beta CDR3 regions. First-round RT-PCR relied on HTBI primers, and a second-round multiplex PCR came next. TCRdb redid the calling of the multiplex PCR reads with MiXCR, one entry per CDR3 protein. The sample consists of about 220,000 distinct CDR3 sequences, roughly 21% of them appearing once. The CDR3 consists of 13 residues. With 6 bases removed from V and 7 bases from J, the gap between germline ends came to 15 bases. V gene TRBV12-3 or TRBV12-4 combines with J gene TRBJ1-2; no clear D. Material: peripheral blood. The sequence came from a woman in her fifties or sixties with Graves' ophthalmopathy. The CDR3 loop reads CASSLASRAGYTF. The CDR3 bases are TGTGCCAGCAGCCTCGCCTCCCGCGCTGGCTACACCTTC.